This T cell receptor beta chain was identified during a study of blood T cell repertoires in COVID-19 (dated by TCRdb to between 2020 and 2021). Context from the whole study: The collaborator samples originated in the United States, Italy and Spain and spanned the acute and convalescent phases of COVID-19. The repertoires were released in a freely available public database intended as a resource for research on the immune response to SARS-CoV-2. Subjects who had been exposed to COVID-19, were actively infected with it, or had recovered from it provided the deeply sampled blood TCRbeta repertoires that made up the dataset. Sample metadata almost always included a de-identified subject ID, COVID-19 status, age in years and sex. Samples were obtained from the ongoing ImmuneRACE study (first 160 participants) and from 1,254 subjects provided by 6 global collaborators. Where HLA class I and class II types were available, the types were taken from metadata supplied by the sample provider, not from assay-based typing. The prospective study material was composed of cDNA or gDNA derived from T cells, B-cell-depleted T cells, or PBMCs.

TCRbeta CDR3 regions were amplified from genomic DNA using the immunoSEQ Assay, a bias-controlled multiplex PCR. The authors processed their data as follows. The number of nucleated cells in each sample was estimated by amplification of reference gene primers within the assay. To quantify the absolute abundance of each unique TCRbeta CDR3 rearrangement, sequence reads were collapsed and filtered. For each sample, productive Simpson clonality was calculated as the square root of Simpson's diversity index over productive rearrangements. The immuneACCESS repertoire file appears here via TCRdb, limited to in-frame rearrangements. These files lack a portion of the clones; in checked studies, under half of the deficit traces to unresolved V genes, and the cause of the others is not known. That table supplies the V and J calls and clone size; D and trimming were determined from the DNA. Across this sample there are about 41,000 clones, with around 83% seen only once. The top ten clones comprise approximately 44% of the sample.

The collaborating institutions used their own protocols to collect whole blood in K2EDTA tubes. For TCRbeta analysis, collaborators shipped samples as frozen whole blood, isolated PBMCs, or DNA extracted from either of those sample types. The CDR3 has 17 amino acids, counting the end cysteine and phenylalanine. The only DNA kept is the CDR3, 51 bases in frame from the first base. After removal of 2 bases from V and 2 bases from J, the junction retains 10 bases not matched to a gene. The germline V gene encodes CDR1 LNHNV and CDR2 YYDKDF (reference sequence). What the research found in general, with its limitations: The quantity of clinical and demographic metadata differed by source and by participant and was supplied without curation.

For this clone: Its binding antigen is unknown. Qualities for individual bases were not recorded, and no much larger clone is one base off.

This sequence originates from a woman older than 75 with active or convalescent COVID-19. The sequence joins TRBV15 to TRBJ1-2; the central 8 bases match TRBD1. The sequenced sample was peripheral blood. The bases read TGTGCCACCAGCAGAAAGATGGGGGCAGGGGGCAACTATGGCTACACCTTC. It translates as CATSRKMGAGGNYGYTF.